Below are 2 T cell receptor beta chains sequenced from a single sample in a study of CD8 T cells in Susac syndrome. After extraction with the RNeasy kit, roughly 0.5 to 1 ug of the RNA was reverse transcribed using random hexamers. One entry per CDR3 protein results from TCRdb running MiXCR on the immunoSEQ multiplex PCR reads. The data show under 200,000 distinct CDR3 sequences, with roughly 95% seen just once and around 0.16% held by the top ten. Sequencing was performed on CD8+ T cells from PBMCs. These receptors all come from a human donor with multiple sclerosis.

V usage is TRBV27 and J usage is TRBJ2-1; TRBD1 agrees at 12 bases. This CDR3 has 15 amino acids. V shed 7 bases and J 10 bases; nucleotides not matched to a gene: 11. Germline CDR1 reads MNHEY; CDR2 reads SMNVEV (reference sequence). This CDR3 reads CASTGTGQGAIEQFF. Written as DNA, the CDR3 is TGTGCCAGCACCGGAACGGGACAGGGGGCTATAGAGCAGTTCTTC.

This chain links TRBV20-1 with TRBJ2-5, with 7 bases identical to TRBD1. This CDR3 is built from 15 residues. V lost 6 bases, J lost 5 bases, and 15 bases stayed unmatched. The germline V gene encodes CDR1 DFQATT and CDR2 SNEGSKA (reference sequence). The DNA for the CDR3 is TGCAGTGCATCCACGTCTCCAGGGGGAATTGAGACCCAGTACTTC. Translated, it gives CSASTSPGGIETQYF.